This T cell receptor beta chain was captured by sequencing in a study of blood T cell repertoires in COVID-19. Across the whole study: Samples came from the United States, Italy and Spain, spanning acute and convalescent COVID-19.

TCRdb's table, derived via immunoSEQ multiplex PCR, lists solely in-frame clones and lacks some. The sample lists 250,000 to 400,000 clones; roughly 90% were seen once. Germline V gene lookup returns CDR1 MNHEY and CDR2 SMNVEV (reference sequence). The CDR3 runs 14 residues. The V gene lost 5 bases and the J gene lost 4 bases, with 13 bases spanning the gap. This TCR came from a woman aged 25-40 years with COVID-19, enrolled during active disease. The sample comprised peripheral blood. This chain uses TRBV27 with TRBJ2-3, with D possibly matching TRBD2 (6 bases). The CDR3 nucleotides are TGTGCCAGCAGTCTCCGGGGGAACGCAGATACGCAGTATTTT. Protein sequence: CASSLRGNADTQYF.